This is a list of T cell receptor beta chains from one sample in a study of post-analysis software for immune sequencing data. Via MiXCR, TCRdb re-called the PCR reads, giving one row per CDR3 protein. The repertoire holds over 300,000 distinct CDR3 sequences, approximately 33% seen once, with roughly 13% in the top ten. Sequenced material: blood. The receptors stem from a girl under 18 with multiple sclerosis. Both conserved end residues are part of each CDR3. Fields, in order: V gene, J gene, clone size, CDR3 length, D gene, CDR3 DNA, CDR3 protein. The D gene is left open where the match is weak. Not all rows give a size; the values are once, few, many and, for expanded clones, a class.

V gene: TRBV6-1
J gene: TRBJ2-3
clone size: -
CDR3 length: 17
D gene: -
CDR3 DNA: TGTGCCAGCAGCCCCTCCACGGGGGCGGGGGCGGCAGATACGCAGTATTTT
CDR3 protein: CASSPSTGAGAADTQYF

V gene: TRBV2
J gene: TRBJ2-7
clone size: few
CDR3 length: 13
D gene: TRBD1
CDR3 DNA: TGTGCCAGCAGGGACAGGGCCTCCTACGAGCAGTACTTC
CDR3 protein: CASRDRASYEQYF

V gene: TRBV20-1
J gene: TRBJ2-7
clone size: -
CDR3 length: 12
D gene: TRBD2
CDR3 DNA: TGCAGTGCTAGAGGGCGGGGGGACGAGCAGTACTTC
CDR3 protein: CSARGRGDEQYF

V gene: TRBV10-2
J gene: TRBJ2-3
clone size: -
CDR3 length: 18
D gene: TRBD2
CDR3 DNA: TGCGCCAGCAGGGGAGGAGGCGACACCGGGGGGGGCACAGATACGCAGTATTTT
CDR3 protein: CASRGGGDTGGGTDTQYF

V gene: TRBV3-1
J gene: TRBJ2-1
clone size: few
CDR3 length: 14
D gene: -
CDR3 DNA: TGTGCCAGCAGCCGCGGCGGAGGGGGCGGTGAGCAGTTCTTC
CDR3 protein: CASSRGGGGGEQFF

V gene: TRBV29-1
J gene: TRBJ1-2
clone size: few
CDR3 length: 14
D gene: -
CDR3 DNA: TGCAGCGTTGAAGATGCAGGGGAGAACTATGGCTACACCTTC
CDR3 protein: CSVEDAGENYGYTF

V gene: TRBV12-3/TRBV12-4
J gene: TRBJ2-7
clone size: -
CDR3 length: 18
D gene: TRBD2
CDR3 DNA: TGTGCCTGCAGTTTAGGGGGGCTAGCGGGGGGATCCCCCTACGAGCAGTACTTC
CDR3 protein: CACSLGGLAGGSPYEQYF

V gene: TRBV3-1
J gene: TRBJ2-7
clone size: -
CDR3 length: 14
D gene: -
CDR3 DNA: TGTGCCAGCAGCCCTGGTACTTTCTCCTACGAGCAGTACTTC
CDR3 protein: CASSPGTFSYEQYF

V gene: TRBV12-3/TRBV12-4
J gene: TRBJ2-3
clone size: -
CDR3 length: 11
D gene: -
CDR3 DNA: TGTGCCAGCACCTTTGGAGATACGCAGTATTTT
CDR3 protein: CASTFGDTQYF

V gene: TRBV10-2
J gene: TRBJ1-2
clone size: -
CDR3 length: 14
D gene: -
CDR3 DNA: TGCGCCAGCAGTGAAAATCCGCAGGGCTATGGCTACACCTTC
CDR3 protein: CASSENPQGYGYTF

V gene: TRBV12-3/TRBV12-4
J gene: TRBJ1-4
clone size: few
CDR3 length: 14
D gene: TRBD1
CDR3 DNA: TGTGCCAGCAGTCTCAGACAGGGAGGGGAAAAACTGTTTTTT
CDR3 protein: CASSLRQGGEKLFF

V gene: TRBV4-1
J gene: TRBJ2-4
clone size: -
CDR3 length: 16
D gene: -
CDR3 DNA: TGCGCCAGCAGCCACCTGGGCGGCTTAGTCAAAAACATTCAGTACTTC
CDR3 protein: CASSHLGGLVKNIQYF

V gene: TRBV9
J gene: TRBJ2-7
clone size: few
CDR3 length: 13
D gene: -
CDR3 DNA: TGTGCCAGCAGCGCACTGACTGGGGGCGAGCAGTACTTC
CDR3 protein: CASSALTGGEQYF

V gene: TRBV20-1
J gene: TRBJ2-1
clone size: few
CDR3 length: 16
D gene: -
CDR3 DNA: TGCAGTGCTAGACGAGCCCTCGGCGGGGATTCGGATGAGCAGTTCTTC
CDR3 protein: CSARRALGGDSDEQFF

V gene: TRBV20-1
J gene: TRBJ2-5
clone size: -
CDR3 length: 13
D gene: -
CDR3 DNA: TGCAGTGTGGGCAGAGCCTTCTCCGAGGCCCAGTACTTC
CDR3 protein: CSVGRAFSEAQYF

V gene: TRBV29-1
J gene: TRBJ2-3
clone size: many
CDR3 length: 14
D gene: TRBD2
CDR3 DNA: TGCAGTGTAGGGGCTAGCGGCCTCACAGATACGCAGTATTTT
CDR3 protein: CSVGASGLTDTQYF

V gene: TRBV5-1
J gene: TRBJ2-4
clone size: few
CDR3 length: 14
D gene: -
CDR3 DNA: TGCGCCAGCAGCCGTAGACGTACGGAGGACATTCAGTACTTC
CDR3 protein: CASSRRRTEDIQYF

V gene: TRBV25-1
J gene: TRBJ1-5
clone size: few
CDR3 length: 16
D gene: -
CDR3 DNA: TGTGCCAGCAGTGAATCAGTGGCCCATGACAATCAGCCCCAGCATTTT
CDR3 protein: CASSESVAHDNQPQHF

V gene: TRBV20-1
J gene: TRBJ2-7
clone size: -
CDR3 length: 13
D gene: TRBD1
CDR3 DNA: TGCAGTGCTACGGGACAGGAGAGCTACGAGCAGTACTTC
CDR3 protein: CSATGQESYEQYF

V gene: TRBV6-1
J gene: TRBJ2-7
clone size: -
CDR3 length: 11
D gene: -
CDR3 DNA: TGTGCCAGCAGACTAATTTACGAGCAGTACTTC
CDR3 protein: CASRLIYEQYF

V gene: TRBV4-2
J gene: TRBJ2-5
clone size: -
CDR3 length: 15
D gene: -
CDR3 DNA: TGTGCCAGCAGCCGGGCGGGGACGTACCAAGAGACCCAGTACTTC
CDR3 protein: CASSRAGTYQETQYF

V gene: TRBV5-1
J gene: TRBJ2-7
clone size: -
CDR3 length: 15
D gene: TRBD1
CDR3 DNA: TGCGCCAGCAGCTTGTTGGCTAGAGGGGGCTCCGAGCAGTACTTC
CDR3 protein: CASSLLARGGSEQYF

V gene: TRBV19
J gene: TRBJ1-1
clone size: -
CDR3 length: 12
D gene: -
CDR3 DNA: TGTGCCAGTAGTATGATGGGGGGAGAAGCTTTCTTT
CDR3 protein: CASSMMGGEAFF

V gene: TRBV15
J gene: TRBJ2-4
clone size: few
CDR3 length: 16
D gene: -
CDR3 DNA: TGTGCCACCAGCAGGGGGGGGACAGCCGGAGAAAACATTCAGTACTTC
CDR3 protein: CATSRGGTAGENIQYF

V gene: TRBV28
J gene: TRBJ1-2
clone size: few
CDR3 length: 10
D gene: -
CDR3 DNA: TGTGCCAGCAGCCGGCGGGGCTACACCTTC
CDR3 protein: CASSRRGYTF

V gene: TRBV6-1
J gene: TRBJ2-7
clone size: few
CDR3 length: 14
D gene: TRBD1
CDR3 DNA: TGTGCCAATAGCCCCGGGACAGAAACCTACGAGCAGTACTTC
CDR3 protein: CANSPGTETYEQYF

V gene: TRBV20-1
J gene: TRBJ2-7
clone size: -
CDR3 length: 15
D gene: -
CDR3 DNA: TGCAGTGCTAGAGATCCAGGGGTCGGCTCCTACGAGCAGTACTTC
CDR3 protein: CSARDPGVGSYEQYF

V gene: TRBV18
J gene: TRBJ1-4
clone size: -
CDR3 length: 14
D gene: -
CDR3 DNA: TGTGCCAGCTCACCAGGGAGTGGAAATGAAAAACTGTTTTTT
CDR3 protein: CASSPGSGNEKLFF

V gene: TRBV27
J gene: TRBJ2-7
clone size: few
CDR3 length: 13
D gene: -
CDR3 DNA: TGTGCCAGCAGACCCACAGGGAGACACGAGCAGTACTTC
CDR3 protein: CASRPTGRHEQYF

V gene: TRBV20-1
J gene: TRBJ1-4
clone size: -
CDR3 length: 14
D gene: -
CDR3 DNA: TGCAGTGTCCAAGGGCAGAAGATTAATGAAAAACTGTTTTTT
CDR3 protein: CSVQGQKINEKLFF

V gene: TRBV4-1
J gene: TRBJ2-4
clone size: many
CDR3 length: 16
D gene: -
CDR3 DNA: TGCGCCAGCAGCCAAGAGGCCACCTTAGCCAAAAACATTCAGTACTTC
CDR3 protein: CASSQEATLAKNIQYF

V gene: TRBV6-1
J gene: TRBJ1-5
clone size: -
CDR3 length: 14
D gene: -
CDR3 DNA: TGTGCCAGCAGTGATATAGCAGGTAATCAGCCCCAGCATTTT
CDR3 protein: CASSDIAGNQPQHF

V gene: TRBV7-9
J gene: TRBJ2-3
clone size: -
CDR3 length: 17
D gene: TRBD2
CDR3 DNA: TGTGCCAGCTCCCACAGGACTAGCGGGGTCTCGACAGATACGCAGTATTTT
CDR3 protein: CASSHRTSGVSTDTQYF

V gene: TRBV4-1
J gene: TRBJ2-3
clone size: -
CDR3 length: 14
D gene: -
CDR3 DNA: TGCGCCAGCAGCCAAGTGGCTAGCAGAGATACGCAGTATTTT
CDR3 protein: CASSQVASRDTQYF

V gene: TRBV4-1
J gene: TRBJ2-3
clone size: few
CDR3 length: 16
D gene: TRBD1
CDR3 DNA: TGCGCCAGCAGCCCTCTTGGACAGGGGGCTTCAGATACGCAGTATTTT
CDR3 protein: CASSPLGQGASDTQYF

V gene: TRBV7-6
J gene: TRBJ1-1
clone size: -
CDR3 length: 13
D gene: -
CDR3 DNA: TGTGCCAGCAGCTTAGAGAGTCAGGGGTTAGCTTTCTTT
CDR3 protein: CASSLESQGLAFF

V gene: TRBV6-8
J gene: TRBJ1-4
clone size: -
CDR3 length: 15
D gene: -
CDR3 DNA: TGTGCCAGCAGTTGGCGATCGTGGGACAATGAAAAACTGTTTTTT
CDR3 protein: CASSWRSWDNEKLFF

V gene: TRBV7-8
J gene: TRBJ1-2
clone size: few
CDR3 length: 15
D gene: TRBD1
CDR3 DNA: TGTGCCAGCAGCGGACAGGGGGCGGTCACTTATGGCTACACCTTC
CDR3 protein: CASSGQGAVTYGYTF

V gene: TRBV5-1
J gene: TRBJ2-1
clone size: -
CDR3 length: 16
D gene: -
CDR3 DNA: TGCGCCAGCAGCGGGCACCGGGACAACGGAGACAGTGAGCAGTTCTTC
CDR3 protein: CASSGHRDNGDSEQFF

V gene: TRBV20-1
J gene: TRBJ1-2
clone size: once
CDR3 length: 16
D gene: -
CDR3 DNA: TGCAGTGCTACCCGACAGGAGGGGGGACCCGACAGAGACTACACCTTC
CDR3 protein: CSATRQEGGPDRDYTF

V gene: TRBV28
J gene: TRBJ2-7
clone size: -
CDR3 length: 14
D gene: -
CDR3 DNA: TGTGCCAGCAGTTTCGGGGGAAGGGGCTACGAGCAGTACTTC
CDR3 protein: CASSFGGRGYEQYF

V gene: TRBV7-9
J gene: TRBJ1-4
clone size: -
CDR3 length: 14
D gene: -
CDR3 DNA: TGTGCCAGCAGCTTAGAGTGGACTAATGAAAAACTGTTTTTT
CDR3 protein: CASSLEWTNEKLFF

V gene: TRBV7-9
J gene: TRBJ1-1
clone size: few
CDR3 length: 12
D gene: TRBD1
CDR3 DNA: TGTGCCAGCAGCTTCGGACAGGGGGTTTCTTTCTTT
CDR3 protein: CASSFGQGVSFF

V gene: TRBV7-9
J gene: TRBJ2-7
clone size: few
CDR3 length: 13
D gene: -
CDR3 DNA: TGTGCCAGCAGCTTAGCGACAGGCTACGAGCAGTACTTC
CDR3 protein: CASSLATGYEQYF

V gene: TRBV5-1
J gene: TRBJ2-3
clone size: -
CDR3 length: 15
D gene: -
CDR3 DNA: TGCGCCAGCAGCTTTCAAGGCGCTTCCCCAGATACGCAGTATTTT
CDR3 protein: CASSFQGASPDTQYF

V gene: TRBV4-2
J gene: TRBJ2-5
clone size: -
CDR3 length: 16
D gene: TRBD2
CDR3 DNA: TGTGCCAGCAGCCAAGATAACGGCGGGGGGCAAGAGACCCAGTACTTC
CDR3 protein: CASSQDNGGGQETQYF

V gene: TRBV7-8
J gene: TRBJ2-1
clone size: -
CDR3 length: 16
D gene: TRBD2
CDR3 DNA: TGTGCCAGCAGCTTCGCTCCGGGACTAGCCTCCAATGAGCAGTTCTTC
CDR3 protein: CASSFAPGLASNEQFF

V gene: TRBV10-3
J gene: TRBJ2-1
clone size: -
CDR3 length: 13
D gene: -
CDR3 DNA: TGTGCCATCAGTGAGCCGGGACCGAATGAGCAGTTCTTC
CDR3 protein: CAISEPGPNEQFF

V gene: TRBV29-1
J gene: TRBJ1-2
clone size: few
CDR3 length: 15
D gene: -
CDR3 DNA: TGCAGCGTACTTTTGGAATCGGGCAGCATCTATGGCTACACCTTC
CDR3 protein: CSVLLESGSIYGYTF